This T cell receptor (beta chain) is from a study of CD8 T cells in Susac syndrome. Random hexamers were used to reverse transcribe the RNA input (about 0.45 to 1 ug). TCRdb redid the calling of the immunoSEQ multiplex PCR reads with MiXCR, one entry per CDR3 protein. The table lists some 140,000 distinct CDR3 sequences, more than 85% of them singletons, with roughly 0.17% in the top ten. TEMRA cells were FACS-enriched, unlike CD8+ and CD4+ T cells, which were negatively isolated. The receptor was derived from a human donor with Susac syndrome. The sequencing sample was made of CD8+ T cells from PBMCs.

This CDR3 reads CASSWTGSEQFF. Here the CDR3 DNA reads TGTGCCAGCAGCTGGACAGGTAGTGAGCAGTTCTTC. The chain recombines TRBV7-6 with TRBJ2-1; the match to TRBD1 covers 7 bases. J lost 9 bases, V lost 4 bases, and 3 bases had no gene match. This CDR3 contains 12 residues. Looked up from germline, CDR1 is SGHVS and CDR2 is FNYEAQ.